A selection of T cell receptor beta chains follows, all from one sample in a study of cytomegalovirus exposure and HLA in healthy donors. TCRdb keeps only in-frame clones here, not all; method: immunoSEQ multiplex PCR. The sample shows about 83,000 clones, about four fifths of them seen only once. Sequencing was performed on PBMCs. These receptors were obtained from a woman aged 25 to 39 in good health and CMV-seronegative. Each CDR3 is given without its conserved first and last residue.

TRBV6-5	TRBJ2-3	ASSSSSGLYTDTQY
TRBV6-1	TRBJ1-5	ASSEVTYNQPQH
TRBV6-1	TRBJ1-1	ASREQGTSEAF
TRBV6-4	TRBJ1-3	ASSSDRGSGNTIY
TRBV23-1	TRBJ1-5	ASRPSGQGDGYQPQH
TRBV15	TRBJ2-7	ATSRWDSSYEQY
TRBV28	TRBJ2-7	ASNRRQGASYEQY
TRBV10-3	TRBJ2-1	AISEIWRKHAPHNEQF
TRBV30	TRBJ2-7	AWEGKGHLEQY
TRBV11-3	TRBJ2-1	ASSSRGDYNEQF
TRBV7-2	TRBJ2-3	ASRKTGGRDTQY
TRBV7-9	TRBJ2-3	ASSLGLAGVKDTQY
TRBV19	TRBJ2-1	ASSSALGDRGMWEQF
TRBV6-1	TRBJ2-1	ASSERSSGSAYNEQF
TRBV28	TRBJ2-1	ASRAPGGEQF
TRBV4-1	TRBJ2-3	ASSQVQGGTDTQY
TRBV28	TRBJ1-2	ASSGGYYT
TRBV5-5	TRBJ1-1	ASSVQGRVTEAF
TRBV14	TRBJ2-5	ASSHPRGGSQETQY
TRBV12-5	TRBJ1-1	ASGTGTLNTEAF
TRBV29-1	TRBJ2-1	SVSYLSSYNEQF
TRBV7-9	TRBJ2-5	ASSPKDRDQETQY
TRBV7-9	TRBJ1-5	SSSLRENQPQH
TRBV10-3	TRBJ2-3	AISESGHGTQY
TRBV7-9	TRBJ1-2	ASSRDKSYGYT
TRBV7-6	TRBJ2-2	ASSPVISGVNTGELF
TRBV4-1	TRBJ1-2	ASSLLRGHNYGYT
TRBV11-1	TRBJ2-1	ASSLEGSQREQF
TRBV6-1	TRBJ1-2	ASSGTGQRQGAPYDYGYT
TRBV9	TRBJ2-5	ASSVDPDRRGTQY
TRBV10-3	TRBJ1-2	AISESDSRAYGYT
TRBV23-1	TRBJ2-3	ASSQSTSGFPDTQY
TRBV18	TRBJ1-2	ASSTPPDRGYYGYT
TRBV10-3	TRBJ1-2	AISDRGNGYT
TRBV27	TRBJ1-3	ASSLGTGPISGNTIY
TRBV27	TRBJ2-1	ASRTSGGGDEQF
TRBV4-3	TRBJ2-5	ASSPVDSSKGEQY
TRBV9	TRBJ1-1	ASSVAAGHMNTEAF
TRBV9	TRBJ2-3	ASSVKGGGSTDTQY
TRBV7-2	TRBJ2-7	ASSREQIYEQY
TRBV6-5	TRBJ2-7	ASSFSRTGHHEQY
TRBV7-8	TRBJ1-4	ASSNRGNEKLF
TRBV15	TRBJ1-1	ATSPGVGQGFVDTEAF
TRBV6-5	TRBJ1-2	ASRRWQGDGYT
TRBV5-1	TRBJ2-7	ASSLSGQGSHEQY
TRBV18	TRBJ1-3	ASSPTGLRVTSGNTIY
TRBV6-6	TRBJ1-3	ASSWDRASGNTIY
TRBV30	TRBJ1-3	AWSGSGGNTIY